The 12 T cell receptor beta chains reported below all come from one sample, sequenced in a study of T cell responses to AZD1222 COVID-19 vaccine. Method: immunoSEQ multiplex PCR; TCRdb's copy keeps in-frame clones and lacks some. Of about 120,000 clones detected, approximately 85% appear once; the ten largest clones hold roughly 9.1%. The material sequenced was peripheral blood, taken on day 0 of AZD1222 vaccination. The source of these receptors is an adult in good health.

This chain uses TRBV18 with TRBJ1-5; 10 nucleotides line up with TRBD1. CDR1 and CDR2 (germline): KGHSH, LQKENI. Trimming at V came to 6 bases and at J to 4 bases, leaving 6 bases not matched to a gene. The CDR3 extends over 15 amino acids. The chain's CDR3 is CASSLGTGVNQPQHF. The DNA for the CDR3 is TGTGCCAGCTCGCTAGGGACAGGGGTTAATCAGCCCCAGCATTTT.

The chain combines TRBV5-5 with TRBJ1-1, with TRBD1 identical over 8 bases. Germline V CDR1 and CDR2: SGHKS, YYEKEE (reference sequence). J gave up 4 bases and V 2 bases, and 1 base lay outside the gene matches. This CDR3 has 13 residues. CDR3 loop: CASSFTGGTEAFF. Written as DNA, the CDR3 is TGTGCCAGCAGCTTCACAGGGGGCACTGAAGCTTTCTTT.

The V and J genes are TRBV24-1 and TRBJ2-3, with TRBD1 as a possible D gene (6 bases). Germline V gene sequence: CDR1 KGHDR, CDR2 SFDVKD. This CDR3 has 15 amino acids. V lost 4 bases to trimming and J lost 2 bases, with 12 bases between them. Here the CDR3 reads CATSDLDSVTDTQYF. CDR3 DNA sequence: TGTGCCACCAGTGACCTGGACAGTGTCACAGATACGCAGTATTTT.

The rearrangement joins TRBV10-3 to TRBJ1-2; 10 nucleotides agree with TRBD1. Trimming cost V 3 bases and J 5 bases; bases outside gene matches: 3. This CDR3 region has 14 residues. CDR1 is ENHRY, CDR2 SYGVKD, per germline. The CDR3 reads CAISDADRGYGYTF. The CDR3 DNA sequence: TGTGCCATCAGTGATGCGGACAGGGGGTATGGCTACACCTTC.

The chain uses TRBV29-1 and TRBJ2-7; 8 nucleotides match TRBD1. This CDR3 contains 16 residues. Germline-derived CDR1 and CDR2 are SQVTM and ANQGSEA. The junction had 17 bases not matched to a gene; V was cut back by 7 bases and J by 3 bases. CDR3 sequence (DNA): TGCAGCGCCATACCGAGGACAGGGAGTTTAGGCTACGAGCAGTACTTC. Translation gives CSAIPRTGSLGYEQYF.

V usage is TRBV10-3 and J usage is TRBJ1-2; D not certain. Germline lookup yields CDR1 ENHRY and CDR2 SYGVKD. CDR3 length equals 14 residues. The V gene lost 0 bases and the J gene lost 4 bases, with 9 bases spanning the gap. The CDR3 coding sequence is TGTGCCATCAGTGAGTCGCTCGGGGTCTATGGCTACACCTTC. Translation gives CAISESLGVYGYTF.

The chain joins TRBV6-4 to TRBJ1-3; D is unresolved. The CDR3 sequence is 13 residues long. V dropped 6 bases and J dropped 7 bases, with 13 bases sitting between them. Germline CDR1 is MRHNA and CDR2 is SNTAGT. This CDR3 reads CASSPIFSNTIYF. CDR3 DNA sequence: TGTGCCAGCAGCCCGATTTTTTCGAACACCATATATTTT.

This chain links TRBV5-4 with TRBJ1-1; TRBD1 aligns across 7 bases. Per germline, CDR1 SGHNT and CDR2 YYREEE (reference sequence). The CDR3 contains 14 residues. V lost 3 bases to trimming and J lost 1 base; unmatched junction nucleotides: 3. DNA for the CDR3: TGTGCCAGCAGCTCCGGACAGGAGAACACTGAAGCTTTCTTT. This codes for CASSSGQENTEAFF.

The rearrangement links TRBV7-8 to TRBJ1-1, with D possibly being TRBD1 (6 bases). The CDR3 spans 13 residues. Germline V gives CDR1 SGHVS, CDR2 FQNEAQ. V lost 3 bases, J lost 4 bases, and 9 bases lay in between. CDR3 protein: CASSFAGATEAFF. In nucleotides, the CDR3 is TGTGCCAGCAGCTTCGCAGGGGCCACTGAAGCTTTCTTT.

This clone occurred a few times. This sequence joins TRBV19 and TRBJ1-5; the D is unclear. V lost 5 bases and J lost 0, with 8 bases in between. Germline V gene data show CDR1 as LNHDA and CDR2 as SQIVND (reference sequence). The CDR3 is 14 residues long. CDR3 protein: CASSGPTSNQPQHF. The CDR3 region has the DNA TGTGCCAGTAGTGGACCGACTAGCAATCAGCCCCAGCATTTT.

This chain connects TRBV5-6 to TRBJ1-2; 7 nucleotides align to TRBD1. The CDR3 is 16 residues long. Trimming took 1 base from V and 0 from J; bases not matched to a gene: 6. Germline V gene sequence: CDR1 SGHDT, CDR2 YYEEEE. CDR3 in amino acids: CASSLFDRAANYGYTF. The CDR3 nucleotides read TGTGCCAGCAGCTTGTTCGACAGGGCCGCTAACTATGGCTACACCTTC.

The rearrangement links TRBV3-1 (or the pseudogene TRBV3-2) to TRBJ2-1, with D possibly being TRBD1 or TRBD2 (6 bases each). The CDR3 totals 16 residues. Germline CDR1 is LGHDT and CDR2 is YNNKEL (reference sequence). Trimming removed 1 base at V and 3 bases at J, with 13 bases between. The CDR3, as DNA: TGTGCCAGCAGCCAAGTTAGGGGGGCCTACTACAATGAGCAGTTCTTC. Translation gives CASSQVRGAYYNEQFF.